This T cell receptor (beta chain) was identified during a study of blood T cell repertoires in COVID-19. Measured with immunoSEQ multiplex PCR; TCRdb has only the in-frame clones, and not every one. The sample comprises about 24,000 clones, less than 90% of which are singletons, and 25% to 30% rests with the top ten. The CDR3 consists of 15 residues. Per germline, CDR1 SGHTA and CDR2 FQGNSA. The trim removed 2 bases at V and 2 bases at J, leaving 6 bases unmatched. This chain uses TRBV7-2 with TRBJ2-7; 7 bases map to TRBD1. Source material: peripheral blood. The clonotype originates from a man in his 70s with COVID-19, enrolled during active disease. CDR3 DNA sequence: TGTGCCAGCAGCTTACGGACGACAGGGACCTACGAGCAGTACTTC. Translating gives CASSLRTTGTYEQYF.